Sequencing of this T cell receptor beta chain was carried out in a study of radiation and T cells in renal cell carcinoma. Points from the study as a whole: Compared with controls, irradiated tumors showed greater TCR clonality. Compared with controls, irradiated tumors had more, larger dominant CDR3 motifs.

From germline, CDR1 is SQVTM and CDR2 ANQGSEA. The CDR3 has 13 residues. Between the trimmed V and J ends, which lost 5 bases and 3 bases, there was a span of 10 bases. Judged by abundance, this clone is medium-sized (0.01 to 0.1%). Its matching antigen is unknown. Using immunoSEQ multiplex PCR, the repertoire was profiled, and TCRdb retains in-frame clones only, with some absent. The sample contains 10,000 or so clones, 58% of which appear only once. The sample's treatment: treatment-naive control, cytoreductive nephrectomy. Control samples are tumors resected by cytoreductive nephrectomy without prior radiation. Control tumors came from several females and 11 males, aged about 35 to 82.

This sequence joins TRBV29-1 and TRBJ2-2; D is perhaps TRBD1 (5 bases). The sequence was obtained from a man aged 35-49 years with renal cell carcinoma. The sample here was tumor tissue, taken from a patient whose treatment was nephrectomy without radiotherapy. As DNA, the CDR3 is TGCAGCGTTATCACAGGCCACACCGGGGAGCTGTTTTTT. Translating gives CSVITGHTGELFF.